This passage covers 32 T cell receptor beta chains from one sample sequenced in a study of radiation and T cells in renal cell carcinoma. Time point denoted: blood 2 weeks post-SBRT. The treatment: 15 Gy SBRT to primary tumor, nephrectomy 4 weeks later. Assay: immunoSEQ multiplex PCR; the TCRdb copy retains only in-frame clones and omits some. The table shows more than 100,000 clones, with around 89% occurring only once. The material was blood, obtained from a patient whose treatment included radiotherapy and nephrectomy. Receptor source: a woman aged 70-85 years with renal cell carcinoma.

The V and J genes are TRBV27 and TRBJ1-1; tentatively, D is TRBD1 (5 bases). CDR3 length equals 13 residues. Per germline, CDR1 MNHEY and CDR2 SMNVEV (reference sequence). The V end lost 3 bases, the J end lost 3 bases, and 8 bases lay between the germline ends. The CDR3 DNA reads TGTGCCAGCAGTTTCTCAGGGTACACTGAAGCTTTCTTT. Amino acid sequence: CASSFSGYTEAFF.

In its sample, this clone was seen a few times. CDR3 amino acids: CASSYSVGGAGYEQYF. The CDR3 DNA sequence: TGTGCCAGCAGTTACTCGGTAGGGGGCGCGGGGTACGAGCAGTACTTC. V and J are TRBV6-5 and TRBJ2-7; D might be TRBD1 (7 bases). Per the germline V gene, CDR1 is MNHEY and CDR2 is SVGAGI. The CDR3 contains 16 residues. Trimming removed 0 bases at V and 4 bases at J, with 16 bases between.

The chain joins TRBV19 to TRBJ1-5; no clear D. The CDR3 covers 15 residues. Germline CDR1 and CDR2: LNHDA and SQIVND (reference sequence). Trimming stripped 3 bases from V and 3 bases from J, with 12 bases between. Here the CDR3 DNA reads TGTGCCAGTAGTATCTATCACACATACAATCAGCCCCAGCATTTT. Translation: CASSIYHTYNQPQHF. The whole variable domain, remainder taken from reference TRBV19 and TRBJ1-5, is DGGITQSPKYLFRKEGQNVTLSCEQNLNHDAMYWYRQDPGQGLRLIYYSQIVNDFQKGDIAEGYSVSREKKESFPLTVTSAQKNPTAFYLCASSIYHTYNQPQHFGDGTRLSIL.

The CDR3 DNA reads as TGCAGCCTCACACGGACCACAGATACGCAGTATTTT. Amino acids: CSLTRTTDTQYF. The rearrangement uses TRBV29-1 and TRBJ2-3; D call uncertain. CDR3 length: 12 amino acids. Germline lookup yields CDR1 SQVTM and CDR2 ANQGSEA. Deletions cut 8 bases from V and 2 bases from J, with 11 bases between.

The rearrangement joins TRBV28 to TRBJ1-2; D call uncertain. The V gene's germline CDR1 is MDHEN and CDR2 SYDVKM. Deletions cut 6 bases from V and 4 bases from J, with 6 bases between. This CDR3 comprises 11 residues. CDR3 DNA sequence: TGTGCCAGCAGCCTCCTCTATGGCTACACCTTC. It codes for CASSLLYGYTF.

The chain couples TRBV2 to TRBJ2-7; D perhaps matches TRBD1 (5 bases). The V end lost 1 base, the J end lost 5 bases, and 15 bases lay between the germline ends. The germline V gene encodes CDR1 SNHLY and CDR2 FYNNEI. This CDR3 has 15 amino acids. CDR3 in amino acids: CASSEGVRATHEQYF. CDR3 DNA: TGTGCCAGCAGTGAAGGGGTCAGGGCCACCCACGAGCAGTACTTC.

The CDR3 loop reads CASSHGTSGASSYNEQFF. The CDR3 nucleotides are TGCGCCAGCAGCCATGGGACTAGCGGGGCTAGCTCCTACAATGAGCAGTTCTTC. The J gene is TRBJ2-1, the V gene TRBV5-1; TRBD2 matches 13 bases. The CDR3 runs 18 residues. Germline loops: CDR1 SGHRS, CDR2 YFSETQ. Trimming took 4 bases from V and 0 from J; bases not matched to a gene: 7.

The rearrangement uses TRBV11-3 and TRBJ2-1; 8 positions match TRBD2. V gave up 5 bases and J gave up 7 bases; unmatched junction bases: 7. The CDR3 has 14 amino acids. CDR1 SGHNT and CDR2 YENEEA come from the germline V gene. CDR3 sequence reads: CASSPGGGRNEQFF. CDR3 nucleotides: TGTGCCAGCAGCCCGGGGGGGGGCCGTAATGAGCAGTTCTTC.

The gene calls are TRBV10-3 and TRBJ2-7; D gene ambiguous. V shed 5 bases and J shed 9 bases, with 17 bases lying between them. The CDR3 sequence is 13 residues long. CDR1 ENHRY and CDR2 SYGVKD come from the germline V gene. CDR3 nucleotides: TGTGCCATCAGTTCCGTACTGAACCCAACGCAGTACTTC. It encodes CAISSVLNPTQYF.

The chain employs TRBV11-1 and TRBJ2-7; 11 bases agree with TRBD2. Germline assignment: CDR1 SGHAT and CDR2 FQDESV (reference sequence). The CDR3 totals 15 residues. V lost 5 bases to trimming and J lost 5 bases; unmatched junction nucleotides: 8. In nucleotides, the CDR3 is TGTGCCAGCAGCCTTATAGCGGGGGGGCCCAACGAGCAGTACTTC. Translation gives CASSLIAGGPNEQYF.

The chain combines TRBV5-8 with TRBJ2-3; D possibly corresponds to TRBD2 (6 bases). Trimming removed 0 bases at V and 2 bases at J, with 10 bases between. The CDR3 runs to 15 residues. Germline V gene data show CDR1 as SGHTS and CDR2 as YDEGEE. CDR3 in DNA: TGTGCCAGCAGCTTGGTAAGGAGGGCCACAGATACGCAGTATTTT. It specifies CASSLVRRATDTQYF.

This sequence joins TRBV6-1 and TRBJ1-2; 7 positions agree with TRBD1. Germline V lookup: CDR1 MNHNS, CDR2 SASEGT. The V gene end was trimmed by 8 bases and the J gene end by 5 bases; junction bases not matched to a gene: 8. The CDR3 runs 13 residues. Written as DNA, the CDR3 is TGTGCCAGCTCAGGGGACAGCGTTTATGGCTACACCTTC. It yields the protein CASSGDSVYGYTF.

The rearrangement joins TRBV7-9 to TRBJ2-7; no definite D call. The CDR3 contains 12 residues. Germline CDR1 is SEHNR and CDR2 is FQNEAQ (reference sequence). V was clipped by 3 bases and J by 4 bases, with 7 bases between them. CDR3 in amino acids: CASSLTEYEQYF. For the CDR3, the DNA is TGTGCCAGCAGCTTGACTGAATACGAGCAGTACTTC.

As DNA, the CDR3 is TGTGCCAGCAGCCAAAGTAACAGGGAGAGGACGCAGTATTTT. Amino acids: CASSQSNRERTQYF. V and J are TRBV4-2 and TRBJ2-3, with a weak D call TRBD1 (6 bases). The CDR3 runs to 14 residues. CDR1 and CDR2 (germline): LGHNA, YNFKEQ. Trimming removed 2 bases from V and 9 bases from J, with 15 bases in between.

V gene TRBV15 combines with J gene TRBJ1-4; 7 bases are a match to TRBD1. This CDR3 has 16 amino acids. From germline, CDR1 is LNHNV and CDR2 YYDKDF (reference sequence). After removal of 1 base from V and 3 bases from J, the junction contained 5 bases not matched to a gene. CDR3 in DNA: TGTGCCACCAGCAGAGTAGGGGGCAAGTCTAATGAAAAACTGTTTTTT. Translating gives CATSRVGGKSNEKLFF.

The V gene is TRBV5-1, the J gene TRBJ2-7; 7 positions match TRBD1. The CDR3 loop spans 17 amino acids. Unmatched junction bases numbered 13, after V lost 4 bases and J lost 0 bases. CDR1 and CDR2 from the germline V gene are SGHRS and YFSETQ. This chain's CDR3 is CASSPRWEGGASYEQYF. CDR3 nucleotide sequence: TGCGCCAGCAGCCCCCGTTGGGAAGGGGGCGCCTCCTACGAGCAGTACTTC.

V gene TRBV14 combines with J gene TRBJ2-5; 7 nucleotides agree with TRBD1. Germline assignment: CDR1 SGHDN and CDR2 FVKESK. Germline trimming cut 2 bases from V and 6 bases from J; bases unmatched to any gene: 6. This CDR3 comprises 14 residues. CDR3 DNA: TGTGCCAGCAGCCAAATCTACAGGGGCAAGACCCAGTACTTC. This codes for CASSQIYRGKTQYF.

The chain carries TRBV15 and TRBJ1-6, with 11 positions matching TRBD1. Germline lookup yields CDR1 LNHNV and CDR2 YYDKDF (reference sequence). Trimming took 3 bases from V and 7 from J; bases not matched to a gene: 2. The CDR3 consists of 15 residues. Written as DNA, the CDR3 is TGTGCCACCAGCAGGGGGACAGGGGGGAATTCACCCCTCCACTTT. It encodes CATSRGTGGNSPLHF.

The V and J genes are TRBV7-8 and TRBJ2-7; tentative D call: TRBD2 (6 bases). The ends were cut back, 3 bases at V and 4 bases at J, with 16 bases in the middle. CDR1 and CDR2 (germline): SGHVS, FQNEAQ. The CDR3 is 15 residues long. The CDR3 sequence is CASSFRGTGVYEQYF. DNA of the CDR3: TGTGCCAGCAGCTTCAGAGGGACGGGGGTATACGAGCAGTACTTC.

V is TRBV7-6 and J is TRBJ1-1; no definite D call. Germline CDR1 SGHVS, CDR2 FNYEAQ. This CDR3 spans 13 amino acids. V gave up 4 bases and J gave up 1 base, with 7 bases separating them. The CDR3 DNA reads as TGTGCCAGCAGCTCCACGGAGAACACTGAAGCTTTCTTT. Translation gives CASSSTENTEAFF.

This clone was seen once. The chain joins TRBV5-1 to TRBJ2-1; D is perhaps TRBD1 or TRBD2 (6 bases each). The CDR3 spans 16 residues. Germline CDR1 and CDR2: SGHRS and YFSETQ. V lost 2 bases and J 6 bases, leaving 18 bases between the germline ends. Here the CDR3 DNA reads TGCGCCAGCAGCTTCCCTTCCGGGGGCCCCACCAATGAGCAGTTCTTC. It codes for CASSFPSGGPTNEQFF.

J is TRBJ1-5 and V is TRBV7-9; the D is unclear. The germline V and J ends were trimmed by 1 base and 2 bases, with 6 bases remaining between them. The CDR3 is made up of 14 amino acids. CDR1 and CDR2 (germline): SEHNR, FQNEAQ (reference sequence). Here the CDR3 reads CASSLDSGNQPQHF. The CDR3 DNA is TGTGCCAGCAGCTTAGACAGCGGCAATCAGCCCCAGCATTTT.

This clone was recorded once. V and J are TRBV4-3 and TRBJ1-1, with D uncertain. Germline V gene data show CDR1 as LGHNA and CDR2 as YSLEER. The CDR3 extends over 14 amino acids. The V gene lost 0 bases and the J gene lost 1 base, with 6 bases spanning the gap. The CDR3 here is CASSQDWGNTEAFF. CDR3 DNA sequence: TGCGCCAGCAGCCAAGATTGGGGGAACACTGAAGCTTTCTTT.

Notes on this clone: The DNA is omitted, as the CDR3 cannot be located on it reliably, and the CDR3 follows TCRdb's listing. The gene calls are TRBV5-4 and TRBJ2-2; the table gives TRBD2 as D, unverified against the DNA. Both ends counted, the CDR3 spans 15 residues. Germline CDR1 and CDR2: SGHNT and YYREEE (reference sequence). The CDR3 spells CASSLVGFGAGELFF.

The rearrangement joins TRBV19 to TRBJ2-7; 9 bases are shared with TRBD2. The CDR3 has 15 amino acids. The V and J ends lost 3 bases and 7 bases, in that order; junction bases with no gene match: 10. Germline V CDR1 and CDR2: LNHDA, SQIVND (reference sequence). The CDR3 protein is CASSISSGGTTEQYF. DNA of the CDR3: TGTGCCAGTAGTATTTCCAGCGGGGGGACTACGGAGCAGTACTTC.

The rearrangement links TRBV6-1 to TRBJ2-2; 9 bases align to TRBD1. The trim removed 7 bases at V and 6 bases at J, leaving 3 bases unmatched. Looked up from germline, CDR1 is MNHNS and CDR2 is SASEGT. CDR3 length: 13 residues. CDR3 sequence (DNA): TGTGCCAGCAAGGACAGGGGTCCCGGGGAGCTGTTTTTT. This translates into CASKDRGPGELFF.

This chain connects TRBV18 to TRBJ1-4; D remains ambiguous. V lost 3 bases, J lost 5 bases, and 13 bases lay in between. Germline loops: CDR1 KGHSH, CDR2 LQKENI. The CDR3 is 15 residues long. CDR3 residues: CASSPRGGGNEKLFF. CDR3 DNA sequence: TGTGCCAGCTCACCGCGGGGAGGCGGAAATGAAAAACTGTTTTTT.

The genes are TRBV6-5 and TRBJ1-1, with TRBD1 as a possible D gene (5 bases). Germline V gene data show CDR1 as MNHEY and CDR2 as SVGAGI. V was cut by 3 bases and J by 1 base, with 9 bases left in between. CDR3 size: 14 residues. The CDR3 DNA sequence: TGTGCCAGCAGTTATAAGCAGGGGAACACTGAAGCTTTCTTT. Protein product: CASSYKQGNTEAFF.

The chain links TRBV11-2 to TRBJ1-6, with D hard to call. The CDR3 loop spans 14 amino acids. Trimming pared 4 bases from V and 9 bases from J, leaving 13 bases between. Germline CDR1 SGHAT, CDR2 FQNNGV. CDR3 region: CASSSTRSGSPLHF. In DNA form, the CDR3 reads TGTGCCAGCAGCTCCACCCGGAGCGGTTCACCCCTCCACTTT.

The chain has TRBV5-5 and TRBJ1-1; 7 positions match TRBD1. V dropped 0 bases and J dropped 0; count of bases not matched to a gene: 2. Per the germline V gene, CDR1 is SGHKS and CDR2 is YYEKEE (reference sequence). CDR3 length equals 15 residues. DNA of the CDR3: TGTGCCAGCAGCTTGGCTAGGGGGCTGAACACTGAAGCTTTCTTT. This encodes CASSLARGLNTEAFF.

J is TRBJ2-7 and V is TRBV7-2; the D is unclear. Germline V CDR1 and CDR2: SGHTA, FQGNSA. This CDR3 is 13 amino acids long. V lost 5 bases, J lost 2 bases, and 10 bases lay in between. This CDR3 reads CASSLMPTYEQYF. The DNA of the CDR3 is TGTGCCAGCAGCCTTATGCCCACCTACGAGCAGTACTTC.

The chain links TRBV15 to TRBJ1-5; D possibly corresponds to TRBD1 (5 bases). The CDR3 has 15 amino acids. V was trimmed by 5 bases and J by 0 bases, leaving 11 bases between them. Germline V gene sequence: CDR1 LNHNV, CDR2 YYDKDF (reference sequence). The CDR3 protein is CATSPRGYSNQPQHF. In nucleotides, the CDR3 is TGTGCCACCAGCCCGCGGGGGTATAGCAATCAGCCCCAGCATTTT.